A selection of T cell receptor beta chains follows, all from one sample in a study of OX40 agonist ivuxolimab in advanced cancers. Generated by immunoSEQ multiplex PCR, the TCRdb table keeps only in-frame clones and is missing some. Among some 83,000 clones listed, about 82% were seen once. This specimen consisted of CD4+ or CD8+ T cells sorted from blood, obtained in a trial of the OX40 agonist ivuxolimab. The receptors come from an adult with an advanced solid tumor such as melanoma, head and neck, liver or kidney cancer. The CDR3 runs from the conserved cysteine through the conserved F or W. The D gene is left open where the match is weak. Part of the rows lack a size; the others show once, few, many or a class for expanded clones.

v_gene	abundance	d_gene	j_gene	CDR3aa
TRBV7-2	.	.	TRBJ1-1	CASRKGSLNTEAFF
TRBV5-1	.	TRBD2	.	CASSPRTSGGTHEQYF
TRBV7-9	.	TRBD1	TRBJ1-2	CASSSTGTNYGYTF
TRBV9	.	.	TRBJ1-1	CASSVSGNTEAFF
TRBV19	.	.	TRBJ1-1	CASGTQGMGTEAFF
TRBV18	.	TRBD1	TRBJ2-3	CASSPPIGGAEDTQYF
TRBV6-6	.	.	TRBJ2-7	CASSSSGSSSYEQYF
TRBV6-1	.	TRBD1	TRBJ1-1	CASRLGTGGRTEAFF
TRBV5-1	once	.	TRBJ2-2	CASSLGSGDTGELFF
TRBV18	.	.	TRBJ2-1	CASSPYSPGTSSYNEQFF
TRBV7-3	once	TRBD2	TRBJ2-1	CASSPRARGSEEQFF
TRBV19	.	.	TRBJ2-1	CASKPSPGWEYNEQFF
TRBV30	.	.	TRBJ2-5	CAWSVGQETQYF
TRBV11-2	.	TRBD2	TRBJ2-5	CASRPWVGGGGETQYF
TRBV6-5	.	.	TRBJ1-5	CASRPGLYQPQHF
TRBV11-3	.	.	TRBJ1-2	CASSQRWGNGYTF
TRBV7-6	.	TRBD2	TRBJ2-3	CASSSQGLLAGAADTQYF
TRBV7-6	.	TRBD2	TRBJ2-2	CASSLESGSGVGELFF
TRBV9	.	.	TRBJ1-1	CASSVAGNTEAFF
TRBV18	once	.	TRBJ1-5	CASSPGGDQPQHF
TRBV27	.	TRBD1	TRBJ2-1	CASSSFSGTGEGEQFF
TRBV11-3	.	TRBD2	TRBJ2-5	CASSLDSGGILAMQETQYF
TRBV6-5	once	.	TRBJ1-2	CASRPDWELYGYTF
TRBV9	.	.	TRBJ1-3	CASSVLDSSGNTIYF
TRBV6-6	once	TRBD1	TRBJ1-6	CASSRGQGAVSPLHF
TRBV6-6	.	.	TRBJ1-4	CASSPEAGKLFF
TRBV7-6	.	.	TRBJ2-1	CASSLEGGADNEQFF
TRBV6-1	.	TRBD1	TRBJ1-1	CASSEGAGGEEAFF
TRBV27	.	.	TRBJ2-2	CASSTTGQLLTGELFF
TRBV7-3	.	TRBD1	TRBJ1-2	CASSLTGQGANGYTF
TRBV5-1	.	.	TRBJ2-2	CASSLVQGTGELFF